Presented here are 21 T cell receptor beta chains from one specimen sequenced in a study of blood T cell repertoires in COVID-19. Some clones are missing from TCRdb's copy, which holds only in-frame ones; the method was immunoSEQ multiplex PCR. This sample has some 130,000 clones, with about 87% found just once. Material: peripheral blood. Receptor source: a human donor in a cohort sampled during active COVID-19.

The chain uses TRBV7-2 and TRBJ1-2; possible D gene TRBD1, 6 bases. The V gene lost 1 base and the J gene lost 8 bases, with 11 bases spanning the gap. Looked up from germline, CDR1 is SGHTA and CDR2 is FQGNSA. The CDR3 loop spans 13 amino acids. The CDR3: CASSLEWGLGYTF. DNA for the CDR3: TGTGCCAGCAGCTTAGAGTGGGGGCTGGGCTACACCTTC.

The genes are TRBV5-6 and TRBJ1-6, with 7 bases that match TRBD1. V lost 4 bases, J lost 4 bases, and 8 bases stayed unmatched. The CDR3 contains 16 residues. Germline V gives CDR1 SGHDT, CDR2 YYEEEE. As DNA, the CDR3 is TGTGCCAGCAGCGACGGGACAGTGAAATATAATTCACCCCTCCACTTT. Translation gives CASSDGTVKYNSPLHF.

This rearrangement joins TRBV7-9 to TRBJ1-6; D gene uncertain. CDR3 length equals 12 residues. The V gene's germline CDR1 is SEHNR and CDR2 FQNEAQ (reference sequence). Trimming took 0 bases from V and 13 from J, leaving 7 bases between them. CDR3 sequence (DNA): TGTGCCAGCAGCTTAGCGCGAGGTCCCCTCCACTTT. This gives the protein CASSLARGPLHF.

This sequence joins TRBV6-2 or TRBV6-3 and TRBJ1-1; tentatively, D is TRBD1 (5 bases). Trimming removed 6 bases from V and 1 base from J, with 15 bases in between. The CDR3 contains 15 residues. Looked up from germline, CDR1 is MNHEY and CDR2 is SVGEGT. The CDR3 sequence is CASSPGGARNTEAFF. In DNA, the CDR3 is TGTGCCAGCAGCCCGGGGGGAGCCCGGAACACTGAAGCTTTCTTT.

The V and J genes are TRBV11-2 and TRBJ1-4; 8 positions agree with TRBD1. J lost 2 bases, V lost 5 bases, and 4 bases had no gene match. The CDR3 is 15 residues long. The germline CDR1 and CDR2 sequences are SGHAT and FQNNGV. DNA of the CDR3: TGTGCCAGCAGCAAACAGGGGGTTACTAATGAAAAACTGTTTTTT. As protein: CASSKQGVTNEKLFF.

The J gene is TRBJ2-7, the V gene TRBV4-1; 10 nucleotides align to TRBD1. Trimming took 1 base from V and 3 from J; bases not matched to a gene: 3. Germline V gene lookup returns CDR1 MGHRA and CDR2 YSYEKL. This CDR3 comprises 15 residues. The CDR3 reads CASSQGGTGDYEQYF. CDR3 nucleotide sequence: TGCGCCAGCAGCCAAGGGGGGACAGGGGACTACGAGCAGTACTTC.

CDR3 coding DNA: TGCGCCAGCAGCGATTCTAGCGGGAGTCGGGATGAGCAGTTCTTC. Translation gives CASSDSSGSRDEQFF. The gene calls are TRBV5-1 and TRBJ2-1; 10 bases map to TRBD2. The CDR3 is 15 residues long. The V and J ends lost 4 bases and 8 bases, in that order; junction bases with no gene match: 9. Germline V gene lookup returns CDR1 SGHRS and CDR2 YFSETQ.

In DNA form, the CDR3 reads TGTGCCACCCCGGGAGCCGATGCAACTAATGAAAAACTGTTTTTT. Amino acid sequence: CATPGADATNEKLFF. This chain joins TRBV25-1 and TRBJ1-4; D remains unclear. The CDR3 covers 15 residues. Deletions cut 10 bases from V and 0 bases from J, with 15 bases between. Germline CDR1 is MGHDK and CDR2 is SYGVNS.

The chain joins TRBV4-2 to TRBJ1-5, with 10 nucleotides matching TRBD1. The V and J ends lost 2 bases and 4 bases, in that order; junction bases with no gene match: 2. This CDR3 region has 15 residues. In germline, CDR1 is LGHNA, CDR2 YNFKEQ. As DNA, the CDR3 is TGTGCCAGCAGCCAAAGGGACAGGGGAAATCAGCCCCAGCATTTT. This encodes CASSQRDRGNQPQHF.

The genes are TRBV11-3 and TRBJ1-1; 8 positions match TRBD1. CDR1 SGHNT and CDR2 YENEEA come from the germline V gene. V dropped 7 bases and J dropped 5; count of bases not matched to a gene: 12. The CDR3 has 15 residues. CDR3 sequence: CASTPAGQGKTEAFF. In DNA, the CDR3 is TGTGCCAGCACCCCCGCCGGACAGGGAAAAACTGAAGCTTTCTTT.

This clone was seen many times. This rearrangement joins TRBV6-2 or TRBV6-3 to TRBJ1-4; D gene ambiguous. Germline V CDR1 and CDR2: MNHEY, SVGEGT. The CDR3 sequence is 11 residues long. Deletions cut 5 bases from V and 6 bases from J, with 4 bases between. DNA of the CDR3: TGTGCCAGCAGTCGGGATGAAAAACTGTTTTTT. Its translation: CASSRDEKLFF.

The chain has TRBV5-1 and TRBJ1-3; D is possibly TRBD1 (6 bases). Trimming shortened V by 5 bases and J by 2 bases, and 14 bases separated the two germline ends. Germline V gene lookup returns CDR1 SGHRS and CDR2 YFSETQ. This CDR3 has 15 residues. The CDR3 region is CASSRGGRTGNTIYF. The DNA of the CDR3 is TGCGCCAGCAGTCGTGGGGGCCGGACTGGAAACACCATATATTTT.

This rearrangement joins TRBV5-6 to TRBJ1-6; D is uncertain. The CDR3 contains 14 residues. Trimming removed 1 base from V and 7 bases from J, with 9 bases in between. Germline CDR1 reads SGHDT; CDR2 reads YYEEEE. The CDR3 DNA reads TGTGCCAGCAGCTTGAGACGGGAGAATTCACCCCTCCACTTT. Its protein is CASSLRRENSPLHF.

The J gene is TRBJ2-3, the V gene TRBV6-5; tentatively, D is TRBD2 (6 bases). Trimming removed 7 bases from V and 1 base from J, with 12 bases in between. Germline CDR1 is MNHEY and CDR2 is SVGAGI. The CDR3 totals 14 residues. The CDR3 region is CASTPGGGTDTQYF. CDR3 bases: TGTGCCAGCACCCCCGGAGGGGGCACAGATACGCAGTATTTT.

This sequence joins TRBV11-3 and TRBJ1-1; D remains unclear. The CDR3 loop spans 17 amino acids. V lost 5 bases and J lost 4, with 23 bases in between. Germline CDR1 reads SGHNT; CDR2 reads YENEEA. CDR3 sequence (DNA): TGTGCCAGCAGCCGCGGAGTGGCTAGGTCCCGGGGCACTGAAGCTTTCTTT. This translates into CASSRGVARSRGTEAFF.

The rearrangement links TRBV7-3 to TRBJ2-3; 7 nucleotides line up with TRBD1. The V gene end was trimmed by 0 bases and the J gene end by 8 bases; junction bases not matched to a gene: 2. Germline-derived CDR1 and CDR2 are SGHTA and FQGTGA. CDR3 length equals 13 residues. The CDR3 DNA is TGTGCCAGCAGCTTAACCTCAGGGGGTACGCAGTATTTT. This sequence encodes CASSLTSGGTQYF.

This chain links TRBV7-2 with TRBJ2-2; the D is unclear. V shed 4 bases and J shed 1 base, with 13 bases lying between them. This CDR3 has 16 residues. From germline, CDR1 is SGHTA and CDR2 FQGNSA. The CDR3 DNA is TGTGCCAGCAGCTCGAGAGTGGTTCGGAACACCGGGGAGCTGTTTTTT. Residues: CASSSRVVRNTGELFF.

This clone is termed medium-sized. This sequence joins TRBV5-5 and TRBJ1-2, with TRBD1 matching over 10 bases. Germline CDR1 SGHKS, CDR2 YYEKEE (reference sequence). Trimming cost V 5 bases and J 8 bases; bases outside gene matches: 6. This CDR3 spans 13 amino acids. The CDR3 DNA follows: TGTGCCAGCAGTGTTGACAGGGGGCGAGGCTACACCTTC. Residues: CASSVDRGRGYTF.

The chain links TRBV2 to TRBJ2-2; TRBD2 agrees at 9 bases. Trimming removed 4 bases from V and 6 bases from J; junction bases left unmatched: 3. Germline CDR1 and CDR2: SNHLY and FYNNEI. This CDR3 has 14 amino acids. The CDR3 reads CASSVSGSAGELFF. CDR3 DNA: TGTGCCAGCAGTGTTAGCGGGAGTGCCGGGGAGCTGTTTTTT.

The chain carries TRBV10-3 and TRBJ2-2; 8 positions match TRBD2. Germline CDR1 and CDR2: ENHRY and SYGVKD. The CDR3 is 15 amino acids. Trimming at V came to 7 bases and at J to 1 base, leaving 5 bases not matched to a gene. The CDR3 DNA reads as TGTGCCATCACCTCGGGACTAGGGAACACCGGGGAGCTGTTTTTT. This translates into CAITSGLGNTGELFF.

The rearrangement uses TRBV29-1 and TRBJ2-5; 14 bases align to TRBD2. Germline CDR1 and CDR2: SQVTM and ANQGSEA. With 6 bases clipped from V and 4 bases from J, the junction kept 10 bases outside the gene matches. This CDR3 has 16 residues. The CDR3, as DNA: TGCAGCGTCCAGACTAGCGGGGGGGCCGTGGGAGAGACCCAGTACTTC. Encoded protein: CSVQTSGGAVGETQYF.